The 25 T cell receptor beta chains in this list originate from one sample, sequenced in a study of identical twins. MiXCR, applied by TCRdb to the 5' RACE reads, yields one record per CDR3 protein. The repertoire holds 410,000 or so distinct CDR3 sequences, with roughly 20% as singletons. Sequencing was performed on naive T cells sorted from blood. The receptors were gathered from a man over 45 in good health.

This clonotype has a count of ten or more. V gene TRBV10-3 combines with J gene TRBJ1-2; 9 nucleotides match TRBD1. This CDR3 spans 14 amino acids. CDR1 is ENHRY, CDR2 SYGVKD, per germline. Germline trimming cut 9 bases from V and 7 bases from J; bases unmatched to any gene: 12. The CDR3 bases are TGTGCCATTTCTCCGGGACAGGGCCCGGCTGGCTACACCTTC. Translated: CAISPGQGPAGYTF.

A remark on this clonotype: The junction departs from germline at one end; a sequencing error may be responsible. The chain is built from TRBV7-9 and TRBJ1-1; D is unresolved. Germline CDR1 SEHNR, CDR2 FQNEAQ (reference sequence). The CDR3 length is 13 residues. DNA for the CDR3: TGTGCCAGCAGCTTACAGGCTGGCACTCAAGCTTTCTTT. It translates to CASSLQAGTQAFF. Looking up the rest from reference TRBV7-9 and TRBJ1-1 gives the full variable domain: DTGVSQNPRHKITKRGQNVTFRCDPISEHNRLYWYRQTLGQGPEFLTYFQNEAQLEKSRLLSDRFSAERPKGSFSTLEIQRTEQGDSAMYLCASSLQAGTQAFFGQGTRLTVV.

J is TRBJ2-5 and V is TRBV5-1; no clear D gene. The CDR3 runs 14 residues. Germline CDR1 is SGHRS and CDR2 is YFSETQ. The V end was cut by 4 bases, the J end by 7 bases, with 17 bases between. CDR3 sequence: CASSPERRSGTQYF. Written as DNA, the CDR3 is TGCGCCAGCAGCCCGGAGAGACGGTCGGGGACCCAGTACTTC.

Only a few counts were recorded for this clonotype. The CDR3 is CASRASGSQETQYF. The CDR3 coding sequence is TGTGCCAGCAGGGCTAGCGGGAGCCAAGAGACCCAGTACTTC. The V call is TRBV7-2, the J call TRBJ2-5; 10 bases are a match to TRBD2. Germline-derived CDR1 and CDR2 are SGHTA and FQGNSA. V was clipped by 6 bases and J by 1 base; unmatched bases: 2. CDR3 length: 14 residues.

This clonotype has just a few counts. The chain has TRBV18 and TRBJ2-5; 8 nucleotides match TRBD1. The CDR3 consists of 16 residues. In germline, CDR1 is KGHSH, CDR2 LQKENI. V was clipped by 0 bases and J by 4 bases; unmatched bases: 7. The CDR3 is CASSPPGTGTGETQYF. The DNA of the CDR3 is TGTGCCAGCTCACCACCCGGGACAGGTACAGGAGAGACCCAGTACTTC.

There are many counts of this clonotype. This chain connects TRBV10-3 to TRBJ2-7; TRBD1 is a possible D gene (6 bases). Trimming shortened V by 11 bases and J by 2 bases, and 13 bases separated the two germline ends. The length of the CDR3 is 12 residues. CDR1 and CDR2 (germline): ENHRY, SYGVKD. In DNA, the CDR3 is TGTGCCGTTCGGACAGAGCCCTACGAGCAGTACTTC. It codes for CAVRTEPYEQYF.

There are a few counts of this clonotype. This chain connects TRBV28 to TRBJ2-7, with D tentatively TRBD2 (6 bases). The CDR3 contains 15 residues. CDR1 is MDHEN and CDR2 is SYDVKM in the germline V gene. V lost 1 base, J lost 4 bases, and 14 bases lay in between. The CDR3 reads CASSLSGGSGYEQYF. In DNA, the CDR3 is TGTGCCAGCAGTTTATCCGGGGGTTCCGGGTACGAGCAGTACTTC. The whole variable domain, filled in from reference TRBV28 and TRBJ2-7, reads DVKVTQSSRYLVKRTGEKVFLECVQDMDHENMFWYRQDPGLGLRLIYFSYDVKMKEKGDIPEGYSVSREKKERFSLILESASTNQTSMYLCASSLSGGSGYEQYFGPGTRLTVT.

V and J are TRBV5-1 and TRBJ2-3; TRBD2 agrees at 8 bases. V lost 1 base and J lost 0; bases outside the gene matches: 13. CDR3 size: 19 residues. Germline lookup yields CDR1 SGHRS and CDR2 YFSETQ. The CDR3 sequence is CASSLWRLAGITSTDTQYF. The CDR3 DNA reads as TGCGCCAGCAGCTTGTGGCGGTTAGCGGGGATTACTAGCACAGATACGCAGTATTTT.

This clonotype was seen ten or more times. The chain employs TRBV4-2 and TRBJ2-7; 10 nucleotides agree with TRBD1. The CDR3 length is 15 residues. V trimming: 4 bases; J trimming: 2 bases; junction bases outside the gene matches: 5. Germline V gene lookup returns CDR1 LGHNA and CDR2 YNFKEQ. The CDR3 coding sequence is TGTGCCAGCAGCCCTAGGGACAGGGGAACCTACGAGCAGTACTTC. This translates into CASSPRDRGTYEQYF.

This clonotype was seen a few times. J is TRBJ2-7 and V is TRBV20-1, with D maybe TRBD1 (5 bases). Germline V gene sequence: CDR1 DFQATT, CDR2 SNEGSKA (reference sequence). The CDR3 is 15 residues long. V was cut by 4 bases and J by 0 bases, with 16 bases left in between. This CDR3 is CSATLVGHLSYEQYF. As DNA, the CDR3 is TGCAGTGCTACACTTGTGGGGCATCTCTCCTACGAGCAGTACTTC.

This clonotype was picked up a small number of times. The DNA of the CDR3 is TGTGCCAGTAGGAGTACAGGGAAAAGCCTCGATACGCAGTATTTT. It specifies CASRSTGKSLDTQYF. This rearrangement joins TRBV19 to TRBJ2-3; possibly TRBD1 for D (6 bases). Trimming pared 6 bases from V and 6 bases from J, leaving 19 bases between. Germline values: CDR1 LNHDA, CDR2 SQIVND (reference sequence). This CDR3 spans 15 amino acids.

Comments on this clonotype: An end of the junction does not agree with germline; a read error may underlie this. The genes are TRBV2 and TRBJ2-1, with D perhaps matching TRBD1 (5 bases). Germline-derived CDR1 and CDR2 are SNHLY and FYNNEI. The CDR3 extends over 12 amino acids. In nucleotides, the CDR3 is TGTGCCAGCAGTGAGGTGGACAATGTGCAGTTCTTC. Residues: CASSEVDNVQFF.

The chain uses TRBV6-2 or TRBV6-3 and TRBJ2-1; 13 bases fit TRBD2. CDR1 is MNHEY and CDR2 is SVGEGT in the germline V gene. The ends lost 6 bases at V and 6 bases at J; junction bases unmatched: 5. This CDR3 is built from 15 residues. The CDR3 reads CASSPGLAGRNEQFF. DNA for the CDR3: TGTGCCAGCAGCCCGGGACTAGCGGGACGCAATGAGCAGTTCTTC.

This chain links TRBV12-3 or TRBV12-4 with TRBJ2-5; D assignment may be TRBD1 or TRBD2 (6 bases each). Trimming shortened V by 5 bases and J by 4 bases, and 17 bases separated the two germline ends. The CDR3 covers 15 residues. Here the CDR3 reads CASSRQGRNGETQYF. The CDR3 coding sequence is TGTGCCAGCAGTCGCCAGGGGAGGAATGGAGAGACCCAGTACTTC.

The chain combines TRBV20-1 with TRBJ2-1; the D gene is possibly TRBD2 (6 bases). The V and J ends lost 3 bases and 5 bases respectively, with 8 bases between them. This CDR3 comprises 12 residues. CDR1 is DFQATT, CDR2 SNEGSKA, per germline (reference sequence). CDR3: CSARGTHNEQFF. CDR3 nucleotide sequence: TGCAGTGCTAGGGGGACTCACAATGAGCAGTTCTTC.

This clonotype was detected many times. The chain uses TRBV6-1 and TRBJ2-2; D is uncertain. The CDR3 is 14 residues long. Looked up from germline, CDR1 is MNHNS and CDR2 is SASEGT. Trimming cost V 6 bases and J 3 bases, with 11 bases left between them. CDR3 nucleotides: TGTGCCAGCAGATCGCACCGGTACACCGGGGAGCTGTTTTTT. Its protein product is CASRSHRYTGELFF.

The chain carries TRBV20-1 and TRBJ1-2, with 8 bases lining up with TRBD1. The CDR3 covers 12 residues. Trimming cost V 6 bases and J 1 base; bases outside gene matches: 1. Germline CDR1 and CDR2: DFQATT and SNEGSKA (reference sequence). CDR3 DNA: TGCAGTGCGGGACAGGATAACTATGGCTACACCTTC. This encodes CSAGQDNYGYTF.

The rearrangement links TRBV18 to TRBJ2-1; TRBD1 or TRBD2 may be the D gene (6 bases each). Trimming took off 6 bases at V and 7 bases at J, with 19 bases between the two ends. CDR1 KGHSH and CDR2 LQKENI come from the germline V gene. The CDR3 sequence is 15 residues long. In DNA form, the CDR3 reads TGTGCCAGCTCCCGAGGGCTGACAGGAGGGAATGAGCAGTTCTTC. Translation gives CASSRGLTGGNEQFF.

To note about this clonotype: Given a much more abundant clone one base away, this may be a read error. The CDR3 here is CSVTREIQFF. CDR3 sequence (DNA): TGCAGCGTTACGAGAGAGATCCAGTTCTTC. The chain joins TRBV29-1 to TRBJ2-1, with D unresolved. Germline V gene lookup returns CDR1 SQVTM and CDR2 ANQGSEA. This CDR3 contains 10 residues. V dropped 5 bases and J dropped 13 bases, with 12 bases sitting between them.

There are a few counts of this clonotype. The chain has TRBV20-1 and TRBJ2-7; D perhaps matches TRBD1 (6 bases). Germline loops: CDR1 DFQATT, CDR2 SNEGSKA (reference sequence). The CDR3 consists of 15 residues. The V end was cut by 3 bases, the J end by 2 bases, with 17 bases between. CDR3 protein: CSARDAISGAYEQYF. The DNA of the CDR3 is TGCAGTGCTAGGGACGCAATCTCAGGGGCCTACGAGCAGTACTTC.

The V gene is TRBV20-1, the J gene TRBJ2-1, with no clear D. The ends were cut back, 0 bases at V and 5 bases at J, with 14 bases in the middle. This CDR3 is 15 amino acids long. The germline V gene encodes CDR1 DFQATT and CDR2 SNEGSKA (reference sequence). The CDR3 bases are TGCAGTGCTAGAGATCTTCGGCAGTTGAACAATGAGCAGTTCTTC. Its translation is CSARDLRQLNNEQFF.

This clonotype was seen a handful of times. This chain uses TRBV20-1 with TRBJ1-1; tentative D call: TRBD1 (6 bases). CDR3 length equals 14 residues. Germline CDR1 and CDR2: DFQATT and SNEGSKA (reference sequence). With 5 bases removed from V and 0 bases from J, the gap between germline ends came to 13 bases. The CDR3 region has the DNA TGCAGTGCTCCTCGTGGGGGGCTGAACACTGAAGCTTTCTTT. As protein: CSAPRGGLNTEAFF.

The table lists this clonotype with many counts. The chain's CDR3 is CASSQVQGTYNEQFF. In DNA, the CDR3 is TGTGCCAGCAGCCAAGTTCAGGGGACCTACAATGAGCAGTTCTTC. The J gene is TRBJ2-1, the V gene TRBV3-1; maybe TRBD1 (6 bases). CDR1 is LGHDT, CDR2 YNNKEL, per germline (reference sequence). The length of the CDR3 is 15 residues. The germline V and J ends were trimmed by 1 base and 2 bases, with 9 bases remaining between them.

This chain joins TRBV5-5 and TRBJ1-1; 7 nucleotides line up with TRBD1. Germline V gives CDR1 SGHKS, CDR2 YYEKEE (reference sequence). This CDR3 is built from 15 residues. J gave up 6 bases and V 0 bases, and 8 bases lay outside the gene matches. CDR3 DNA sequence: TGTGCCAGCAGCTTGGCATTCGACAGGGCGTCTGAAGCTTTCTTT. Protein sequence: CASSLAFDRASEAFF.

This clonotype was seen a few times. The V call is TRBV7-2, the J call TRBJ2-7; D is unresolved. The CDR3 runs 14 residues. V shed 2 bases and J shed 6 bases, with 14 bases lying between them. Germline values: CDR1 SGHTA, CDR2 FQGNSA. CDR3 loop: CASSLYGPATEQYF. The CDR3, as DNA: TGTGCCAGCAGCTTATACGGACCAGCCACCGAGCAGTACTTC.